Here is one TCR beta chain with its context. This clone has only a few counts. No cognate antigen has been identified for it. It has no much larger one-base neighbor in the sample; base qualities were not kept. This entry belongs to a study of cytomegalovirus exposure and HLA in healthy donors (dated by TCRdb to about 2017). Describing the broader study: In an earlier analysis of 450 to 750 of the donors, 276 Gb of sequence data and 90 million to 130 million unique TCR beta sequences from 150 million to 200 million T cells were reported. In a later genetic analysis, genome-wide SNP genotypes for about three fifths of the roughly 670 donors were used, and that subset was treated as a discovery cohort. Both class I and class II loci were covered by HLA typing, at four-digit resolution. The genetic ancestry cluster associated with self-reported Caucasian donors included roughly 84% of the 300 to 400 genotyped donors. The study profiled the T cell repertoires of around 700 subjects by immunosequencing and related them to cytomegalovirus serostatus. Because of strong linkage in the cohort, 4 to 6 DR-DQ haplotypes were treated as single units for association and clustering. The later analysis used no new phenotypic data to find candidate immune exposures, relying instead on TCR beta sequences and their occurrence across donors. Across about 370 genotyped donors of the cohort, an average of roughly 200,000 unique TCR beta nucleotide sequences per donor were sequenced, and 15% to 20% of those sequences were non-productive. A later analysis re-examined previously published TCR beta repertoires from about 700 donors and added high-resolution HLA genotyping to investigate patterns of TCR occurrence. An early release that covered fewer than 750 HLA-typed donors contained around 300 gigabases of sequencing data and about 84 million unique TCR sequences. Along with the roughly 610-subject first cohort, a separate validation cohort of roughly 110 different subjects was used. High-throughput TCR immunosequencing, statistical association of individual TCRs with disease status, and machine learning were combined to predict cytomegalovirus infection status. To decide whether each TCR beta V gene segment behaved as functional or pseudogenic, an earlier analysis of some 600 of the donors relied on high-throughput TCR beta sequencing. Every discovery cohort repertoire had been produced on one sequencing platform. The number of typed donors differed by locus: 629-630 for A, B, C, DRB1 and DQB1; some 500 for DQA1; approximately 600 for DPA1; and 400 to 480 for DPB1. Alongside the repertoire data, information on donor age, sex, ethnicity and CMV serostatus was compiled. The study was designed to test whether signatures of past pathogen exposure could be identified by cataloging public T cell receptors. Broad study findings and their caveats: A later genetic analysis reported fewer N-insertions in productive TCRs among donors in an Asian-associated ancestry cluster than the roughly 720-donor mean. Specific HLA alleles were associated with 18,000 or so TCR beta sequences at a false discovery rate of 0.05 in a later analysis. It was suggested by the authors that the approach could potentially be generalized to other disease states and immunological phenotypes. Correlated functional status among segregating V segments might be attributable to linkage disequilibrium, but an unknown experimental factor could not be ruled out. CMV serostatus was the only immune exposure information available for the cohort. Strong co-occurrence of HLA alleles, especially DR and DQ, made assigning TCR associations to individual alleles difficult. Most TCR sequences were observed very rarely across donors, whereas some public TCRs were present in many individuals. The earlier analysis of nearly 600 of the donors excluded approximately 17 rarely observed V segments, including chromosome 9 orphons, because counts were too low. A further reported finding was that TCR beta sequences accurately predicted the HLA-A and HLA-B alleles for most subjects in the first cohort. Presence/absence analyses assumed roughly uniform sequencing depth across donors, an assumption that may not hold. In a later analysis, TCR association rates were found to vary across HLA loci, with the most associated TCRs seen for DRB1 alleles and the fewest for HLA-C alleles. A few of the identified cytomegalovirus-associated TCR beta chains were confirmed in vitro to be specific for cytomegalovirus antigens. In a later analysis, HLA-associated TCR beta chains were found to be more clonally expanded and to have lower generation probabilities than equally common non-associated chains. An earlier analysis of several hundred of the donors showed that most TCR beta V segments appeared in productive rearrangements either about 87% or about 30% of the time, which broadly matched IMGT annotations. Because the 87-base-pair reads could not distinguish some IMGT-functional V segments, including TRBV6-2 and TRBV6-3, those segments were excluded. In this cohort, only TCR beta chains were sequenced, and detectable features were limited by the absence of alpha or paired-chain data. A group of highly shared sequence variants was considered likely to be a technical artifact of the sequencing pipeline. Because HLA typing was missing for some donors at each locus, association tests included only the typed subset. In a later analysis, most CMV-associated TCR beta chains were found to appear HLA-restricted, with HLA associations seemingly driven largely by CMV exposure. In both the original and validation cohorts, the classifier was reported to diagnose cytomegalovirus status with high specificity and sensitivity. A later analysis reported that several top co-occurrence clusters appeared linked to parvovirus B19, influenza, CMV and Epstein-Barr virus. In the study, 164 TCR beta chains were listed as associated with cytomegalovirus. In a later genetic analysis, a missense DCLRE1C variant was associated with V-gene and J-gene trimming of TCR beta chains, and the association was replicated in an independent cohort.

CDR1 and CDR2 were assigned from the germline V gene as SGHTA and FQGNSA. For this chain, trimming is 5 bases at the V end and 4 bases at the J end, and the number of junction bases without a gene match is 9. The CDR3, from cysteine to phenylalanine, totals 15 residues. Kept here is only the CDR3 DNA, which spans 45 bases and is read in frame from base 1. In total, approximately 610 healthy bone marrow donors made up the cohort. All cohort members were sampled while nominally healthy, although unrecorded immune exposures were likely present. The donor tested CMV seronegative and was one of the 352 seronegative cohort members. A peripheral blood sample was collected from each donor, and TCR beta sequencing was performed on peripheral blood mononuclear cells. The Qiagen DNeasy Blood Extraction Kit was used to extract genomic DNA from the blood cell samples. The library was obtained by the immunoSEQ multiplex PCR assay. For the multiplex PCR, a mixture combining 60 forward primers for TCR Vbeta segments and 13 reverse primers for TCR Jbeta segments was used. The CDR3 region of rearranged TCR beta genes was amplified from genomic DNA with a multiplex PCR assay. The Illumina HiSeq System was used to sequence the amplified TCR beta libraries as 87-base-pair reads. Per the original workflow: Across the 600 to 700 repertoires, a later analysis counted approximately 83 million unique TCR beta chains, 8.5 million to 12 million of which were shared by at least two donors. Raw reads were error-corrected and collapsed into unique sequences by a nearest-neighbor algorithm in which closely related sequences were merged to remove PCR and sequencing errors. To assign V, D and J gene segments, CDR3 sequences were aligned to IMGT reference sequences. For a sequence to be retained, a match of at least six nucleotides was required to both a V gene segment and a J gene segment. A rearrangement counted as productive if the CDR3 had no stop codons and remained in frame with V and J, and every other rearrangement counted as non-productive. CDR3 was defined by IMGT convention, running from the second conserved V-encoded cysteine to the conserved J-encoded phenylalanine. The earlier analysis of about 530 of the donors excluded any sequence lacking an unambiguous match to a single V gene segment. In an earlier analysis of about 590 of the donors, a V segment was called functional when productive rearrangements were above 56.7%, and segregating when the standard deviation between donors exceeded 5%. A statistical classification framework was developed to diagnose cytomegalovirus status using the catalog of TCR beta chain sequences. In a later analysis, TCR nucleotide sequences were compared against IMGT/GENE-DB human TR gene sequences so that V and J genes could be assigned. A later analysis assigned CDR3 sequences and most-parsimonious VDJ recombination scenarios with the TCRdist pipeline. A later analysis defined each TCR beta chain by its CDR3 amino acid sequence plus V-gene family, and excluded reads lacking a unique V-gene family. As a way to deal with suspected cross-contamination and a sequencing artifact, a later analysis dropped 450 to 700 nucleotide sequences that were highly shared and had low generation probability. A later analysis calculated a clonal expansion index for each public chain from normalized within-repertoire ranks of inferred template counts. In a later analysis, generation probabilities were computed using a VDJ recombination model fitted to out-of-frame rearrangements, and the results were checked against IGoR. In a later analysis, hypergeometric tests were used to score TCR-TCR, TCR-HLA and TCR-CMV co-occurrence, with a repertoire-size bias correction applied to TCR pairs. A later analysis estimated false discovery rates by permuting HLA or CMV assignments 20 times. In a later analysis, co-occurring TCRs were grouped with DBSCAN, and TCRdist sequence similarity was added when clustering was performed within HLA-allele-positive subsets. Repertoires with fewer than 30,000 or more than 120,000 public chains, plus five repertoires with anomalous nucleotide sharing, were excluded from co-occurrence clustering. The immuneACCESS repertoire file appears here via TCRdb, limited to in-frame rearrangements. These files lack a portion of the clones; in checked studies, under half of the deficit traces to unresolved V genes, and the cause of the others is not known. V and J calls and clone size are as listed in that table; D and trimming were resolved from the DNA. The sample table lists 130,000 or so clones, approximately 75% of them with a count of one. The top ten clonotypes cover approximately 1% of the sample.

The sample comprised PBMCs. The sequence was obtained from a male donor in good health and CMV-seronegative. In this chain, TRBV7-2 is recombined with TRBJ1-1, with 8 bases matching TRBD1. The CDR3 here reads CASSIITGGGTEAFF. The base sequence is TGTGCCAGCAGCATAATCACAGGGGGTGGCACTGAAGCTTTCTTT.